Sequencing of this TCR beta chain was carried out in a study of T cells in Graves' hyperthyroidism and ophthalmopathy. Study conclusions and caveats: Most thyroid clonotypes with frequency above 0.001 were detected in blood.

In regard to this clonotype: The target antigen is unknown.

The length of the CDR3 is 15 residues. Trimming pared 3 bases from V and 0 bases from J, leaving 9 bases between. Germline V gene data show CDR1 as LNHDA and CDR2 as SQIVND (reference sequence). Amplification yielded TCR beta CDR3 regions, with RNA transcripts as the source. In the first-round RT-PCR of the TCR CDR3, the HTBI primer set was used. TCRdb re-called the multiplex PCR reads through MiXCR, storing one row per CDR3 protein. The table shows under 600,000 distinct CDR3 sequences, with roughly a sixth occurring only once. The chain couples TRBV19 to TRBJ2-1, with D unresolved. Sequencing used blood. The sequence derives from a woman aged 40 to 49 with Graves' ophthalmopathy. The CDR3 here is CASSITESSYNEQFF. CDR3 nucleotide sequence: TGTGCCAGTAGTATTACGGAAAGCTCCTACAATGAGCAGTTCTTC.